A selection of T cell receptor beta chains follows, all from one sample in a study of T cell responses to AZD1222 COVID-19 vaccine. Data came from immunoSEQ multiplex PCR; TCRdb stores just in-frame clones and leaves some out. The sample has around 110,000 clones; 80% to 90% are singletons. Sequenced material: peripheral blood, taken on day 0 of AZD1222 vaccination. These receptors all come from an adult in good health. The CDR3 runs from the conserved cysteine through the conserved F or W. D genes are given only for firm matches. Part of the rows lack a size; the others show once, few, many or a class for expanded clones.

V gene: TRBV4-2; D gene: TRBD1; J gene: TRBJ2-2; clone size: .; CDR3 DNA: TGTGCCAGCAGCCGTTTCGGACAGGTTAACACCGGGGAGCTGTTTTTT; CDR3 protein: CASSRFGQVNTGELFF
V gene: TRBV5-1; D gene: .; J gene: TRBJ2-1; clone size: .; CDR3 DNA: TGCGCCAGCAGCCCGGACGCGATATCCTACAATGAGCAGTTCTTC; CDR3 protein: CASSPDAISYNEQFF
V gene: TRBV6-2/TRBV6-3; D gene: .; J gene: TRBJ2-7; clone size: .; CDR3 DNA: TGTGCCAGCAGCCCCACAGGGATGTCCTACGAGCAGTACTTC; CDR3 protein: CASSPTGMSYEQYF
V gene: TRBV9; D gene: .; J gene: TRBJ1-1; clone size: .; CDR3 DNA: TGTGCCAGCAGCGGAGGGGTGAACACTGAAGCTTTCTTT; CDR3 protein: CASSGGVNTEAFF
V gene: TRBV27; D gene: .; J gene: TRBJ1-2; clone size: .; CDR3 DNA: TGTGCCACCAGACAGCCTTATGGCTACACCTTC; CDR3 protein: CATRQPYGYTF
V gene: TRBV6-5; D gene: .; J gene: TRBJ1-1; clone size: .; CDR3 DNA: TGTGCCAGCAGTATATACCCTAACACTGAAGCTTTCTTT; CDR3 protein: CASSIYPNTEAFF
V gene: TRBV3-1/TRBV3-2; D gene: .; J gene: TRBJ1-5; clone size: .; CDR3 DNA: TGTGCCAGCAGCGACCTGCCCGGTCAGCCCCAGCATTTT; CDR3 protein: CASSDLPGQPQHF
V gene: TRBV7-2; D gene: .; J gene: TRBJ1-1; clone size: once; CDR3 DNA: TGTGCCAGCAGCGAGGTGGCTTTGGGGACTGAAGCTTTCTTT; CDR3 protein: CASSEVALGTEAFF
V gene: TRBV18; D gene: TRBD1; J gene: TRBJ2-7; clone size: .; CDR3 DNA: TGTGCCAGCTCACCACTCAAGGGGCTGAGGGGGCTCTACGAGCAGTACTTC; CDR3 protein: CASSPLKGLRGLYEQYF
V gene: TRBV5-1; D gene: TRBD2; J gene: TRBJ2-1; clone size: .; CDR3 DNA: TGCGCCAGCAGTTGGTACGGGGGGGCCGACAATGAGCAGTTCTTC; CDR3 protein: CASSWYGGADNEQFF
V gene: TRBV5-6; D gene: .; J gene: TRBJ1-3; clone size: .; CDR3 DNA: TGTGCCAGCAGCTTGCAGGGGACGGGAAACACCATATATTTT; CDR3 protein: CASSLQGTGNTIYF
V gene: TRBV7-2; D gene: TRBD2; J gene: TRBJ2-5; clone size: .; CDR3 DNA: TGTGCCAGCAGCCCACCCGCAGGGACTAGCGGAATACAAGAGACCCAGTACTTC; CDR3 protein: CASSPPAGTSGIQETQYF
V gene: TRBV4-3; D gene: .; J gene: TRBJ2-7; clone size: .; CDR3 DNA: TGCGCCAGCAGCCAAGTAGGCGGTGGGCCCTACGAGCAGTACTTC; CDR3 protein: CASSQVGGGPYEQYF
V gene: TRBV27; D gene: TRBD1; J gene: TRBJ1-6; clone size: once; CDR3 DNA: TGTGCCACTACGACAGGGGTAGATAATTCACCCCTCCACTTT; CDR3 protein: CATTTGVDNSPLHF
V gene: TRBV7-8; D gene: TRBD2; J gene: TRBJ2-1; clone size: .; CDR3 DNA: TGTGCCAGCAGCTTAATGAGGGAGGGCCGCAATGAGCAGTTCTTC; CDR3 protein: CASSLMREGRNEQFF
V gene: TRBV7-2; D gene: TRBD1; J gene: TRBJ2-7; clone size: .; CDR3 DNA: TGTGCCAGCACCCTCGGGACAGGGGTCTACGAGCAGTACTTC; CDR3 protein: CASTLGTGVYEQYF
V gene: TRBV9; D gene: .; J gene: TRBJ2-5; clone size: .; CDR3 DNA: TGTGCCAGCAGCGGCCCGCCAGACGGGTGGAATGAACAAGAGACCCAGTACTTC; CDR3 protein: CASSGPPDGWNEQETQYF
V gene: TRBV28; D gene: .; J gene: TRBJ1-3; clone size: .; CDR3 DNA: TGTGCCAGCAGTTTATACCAGGGTACTGGAAACACCATATATTTT; CDR3 protein: CASSLYQGTGNTIYF
V gene: TRBV5-1; D gene: TRBD2; J gene: TRBJ2-7; clone size: .; CDR3 DNA: TGCGCCAGCAGCTTGCCCACTAGCGGGCCGTCCTACGAGCAGTACTTC; CDR3 protein: CASSLPTSGPSYEQYF
V gene: TRBV7-9; D gene: .; J gene: TRBJ2-4; clone size: few; CDR3 DNA: TGTGCCAGCAGCTTCCCGGATTTCAACATTCAGTACTTC; CDR3 protein: CASSFPDFNIQYF
V gene: TRBV6-1; D gene: .; J gene: TRBJ2-7; clone size: .; CDR3 DNA: TGTGCCAGCAGTGATCCCTACGAGCAGTACTTC; CDR3 protein: CASSDPYEQYF
V gene: TRBV4-1; D gene: .; J gene: TRBJ1-5; clone size: .; CDR3 DNA: TGCGCCAGCAGTATCGATAATCAGCCCCAGCATTTT; CDR3 protein: CASSIDNQPQHF
V gene: TRBV19; D gene: .; J gene: TRBJ1-2; clone size: .; CDR3 DNA: TGTGCCAGTAGTACCCCGGGAGCCAACCGCTATGGCTACACCTTC; CDR3 protein: CASSTPGANRYGYTF
V gene: TRBV19; D gene: TRBD2; J gene: TRBJ2-1; clone size: .; CDR3 DNA: TGTGCCAGTAGGAGGGCTAGCGGGATTAATAATGAGCAGTTCTTC; CDR3 protein: CASRRASGINNEQFF
V gene: TRBV4-3; D gene: TRBD1; J gene: TRBJ2-7; clone size: .; CDR3 DNA: TGCGCCAGCAGCTCCGGGACAGGGGTTTCCTACGAGCAGTACTTC; CDR3 protein: CASSSGTGVSYEQYF
V gene: TRBV4-3; D gene: .; J gene: TRBJ1-6; clone size: .; CDR3 DNA: TGCGCCAGCAGCCCCGAGGGGGGCGCTTTCGGATCACCCCTCCACTTT; CDR3 protein: CASSPEGGAFGSPLHF
V gene: TRBV6-4; D gene: .; J gene: TRBJ1-2; clone size: .; CDR3 DNA: TGTGCCAGCAGTGCGGGGAGTCTCACCGAGGGTTATGGCTACACCTTC; CDR3 protein: CASSAGSLTEGYGYTF
V gene: TRBV3-1/TRBV3-2; D gene: .; J gene: TRBJ1-5; clone size: .; CDR3 DNA: TGTGCCAGCAGCCTTTCTCAGGGTGGCAATCAGCCCCAGCATTTT; CDR3 protein: CASSLSQGGNQPQHF
V gene: TRBV7-6; D gene: .; J gene: TRBJ2-7; clone size: .; CDR3 DNA: TGTGCCAGCAATCCAGATGGGGGTAAGGGCGAGCAGTACTTC; CDR3 protein: CASNPDGGKGEQYF
V gene: TRBV10-3; D gene: .; J gene: TRBJ1-1; clone size: .; CDR3 DNA: TGTGCCATCAGTGCCTCCCGGGCTGAAGCTTTCTTT; CDR3 protein: CAISASRAEAFF
V gene: TRBV15; D gene: TRBD1; J gene: TRBJ2-7; clone size: .; CDR3 DNA: TGTGCCACCAGCCCCGGGGACCGGGACAGGGGCATCTACGAGCAGTACTTC; CDR3 protein: CATSPGDRDRGIYEQYF
V gene: TRBV28; D gene: TRBD1; J gene: TRBJ1-4; clone size: .; CDR3 DNA: TGTGCCAGCAACGGGGGGGACAGGCACGGAGAAAAACTGTTTTTT; CDR3 protein: CASNGGDRHGEKLFF
V gene: TRBV29-1; D gene: .; J gene: TRBJ2-3; clone size: .; CDR3 DNA: TGCAGCGTTGAATCAGGGAAGATAGGCACAGATACGCAGTATTTT; CDR3 protein: CSVESGKIGTDTQYF
V gene: TRBV7-8; D gene: .; J gene: TRBJ2-2; clone size: .; CDR3 DNA: TGTGCCAGCAGCTTACTGAGGGGCGGCTCCGGGGAGCTGTTTTTT; CDR3 protein: CASSLLRGGSGELFF
V gene: TRBV20-1; D gene: .; J gene: TRBJ2-1; clone size: .; CDR3 DNA: TGCAGTGTCCAAAATGAGCAGTTCTTC; CDR3 protein: CSVQNEQFF
V gene: TRBV7-2; D gene: .; J gene: TRBJ1-1; clone size: .; CDR3 DNA: TGTGCCAGCAGCGCGGAGGGGTACACTGAAGCTTTCTTT; CDR3 protein: CASSAEGYTEAFF
V gene: TRBV27; D gene: TRBD1; J gene: TRBJ1-5; clone size: .; CDR3 DNA: TGTGCCAGCAGTCAGGGGGACAGCGTCAATCAGCCCCAGCATTTT; CDR3 protein: CASSQGDSVNQPQHF
V gene: TRBV5-1; D gene: TRBD1; J gene: TRBJ2-1; clone size: .; CDR3 DNA: TGCGCCAGCAGGGACAGGGGGGGAAACGATGAGCAGTTCTTC; CDR3 protein: CASRDRGGNDEQFF
V gene: TRBV28; D gene: .; J gene: TRBJ1-1; clone size: once; CDR3 DNA: TGTGCCAGCACCGTAATCCTGGACACTGAAGCTTTCTTT; CDR3 protein: CASTVILDTEAFF
V gene: TRBV7-2; D gene: .; J gene: TRBJ2-7; clone size: .; CDR3 DNA: TGTGCCAGCAGCTTGTTGGGAATCTTTTACGAGCAGTACTTC; CDR3 protein: CASSLLGIFYEQYF
V gene: TRBV4-2; D gene: TRBD2; J gene: TRBJ2-1; clone size: once; CDR3 DNA: TGTGCCAGCAGCCAACGGGTAGCGGGGGACAATGAGCAGTTCTTC; CDR3 protein: CASSQRVAGDNEQFF
V gene: TRBV28; D gene: TRBD2; J gene: TRBJ2-7; clone size: .; CDR3 DNA: TGTGCCAGCAGTCTGACTAGCGCCCCGCCCTACGAGCAGTACTTC; CDR3 protein: CASSLTSAPPYEQYF
V gene: TRBV6-5; D gene: .; J gene: TRBJ1-5; clone size: .; CDR3 DNA: TGTGCCAGCAGCCGAATTCCCGATCAGCCCCAGCATTTT; CDR3 protein: CASSRIPDQPQHF
V gene: TRBV4-2; D gene: .; J gene: TRBJ1-4; clone size: .; CDR3 DNA: TGTGCCAGCAGCCAAGGTGCCCGGACAGCAACTAATGAAAAACTGTTTTTT; CDR3 protein: CASSQGARTATNEKLFF
V gene: TRBV29-1; D gene: TRBD1; J gene: TRBJ1-2; clone size: .; CDR3 DNA: TGCAGCGTCGCAGGGGGACAGAACTATGGCTACACCTTC; CDR3 protein: CSVAGGQNYGYTF
V gene: TRBV5-1; D gene: .; J gene: TRBJ2-7; clone size: .; CDR3 DNA: TGCGCCAGCGGCACCGGCCCCTTTAGCGGTTACGAGCAGTACTTC; CDR3 protein: CASGTGPFSGYEQYF
V gene: TRBV6-5; D gene: .; J gene: TRBJ1-2; clone size: .; CDR3 DNA: TGTGCCAGCAGTAAGACGGGAGGCTCCCTCTATGGCTACACCTTC; CDR3 protein: CASSKTGGSLYGYTF
V gene: TRBV4-2; D gene: .; J gene: TRBJ1-2; clone size: few; CDR3 DNA: TGTGCCAGCAGCCAAGAAATCTCGGGTTCTATCGGCTACACCTTC; CDR3 protein: CASSQEISGSIGYTF
V gene: TRBV5-1; D gene: .; J gene: TRBJ1-6; clone size: .; CDR3 DNA: TGCGCCAGCAGTGGGTCACACGCCGGCCTCGCGTCTTCACCCCTCCACTTT; CDR3 protein: CASSGSHAGLASSPLHF
V gene: TRBV28; D gene: .; J gene: TRBJ1-1; clone size: once; CDR3 DNA: TGTGCCAGCAGTTTTGTCGTCCGCACGTGGACGAGGAATGCTTTCTTT; CDR3 protein: CASSFVVRTWTRNAFF
V gene: TRBV28; D gene: TRBD1; J gene: TRBJ1-5; clone size: .; CDR3 DNA: TGTGCCAGCAGTTTACGAGAGTGGGACAGGGATACTTCAGGTCGCAATCAGCCCCAGCATTTT; CDR3 protein: CASSLREWDRDTSGRNQPQHF
V gene: TRBV9; D gene: TRBD1; J gene: TRBJ1-2; clone size: .; CDR3 DNA: TGTGCCAGCAGCACCGGGACAGGGGCTAAAGGCTACACCTTC; CDR3 protein: CASSTGTGAKGYTF
V gene: TRBV27; D gene: TRBD1; J gene: TRBJ2-2; clone size: .; CDR3 DNA: TGTGCCAGCAGGGAGGGGACAGGGTGGGCCACCGGGGAGCTGTTTTTT; CDR3 protein: CASREGTGWATGELFF
V gene: TRBV7-6; D gene: TRBD1; J gene: TRBJ1-3; clone size: .; CDR3 DNA: TGTGCCAGCAGCTTAATCGCGACAGGGACCGTCTCTGGAAACACCATATATTTT; CDR3 protein: CASSLIATGTVSGNTIYF
V gene: TRBV28; D gene: .; J gene: TRBJ2-2; clone size: once; CDR3 DNA: TGTGCCGGAAAACCAAACAGGGTGATGGACACCGGGGAGCTGTTTTTT; CDR3 protein: CAGKPNRVMDTGELFF
V gene: TRBV9; D gene: TRBD1; J gene: TRBJ1-6; clone size: once; CDR3 DNA: TGTGCCAGCAGCCCGAGCCGGGACAGGAACTCACCCCTCCACTTT; CDR3 protein: CASSPSRDRNSPLHF
V gene: TRBV28; D gene: .; J gene: TRBJ1-5; clone size: .; CDR3 DNA: TGTGCCAGCAGTGGGTCGGGCCGTCAGCCCCAGCATTTT; CDR3 protein: CASSGSGRQPQHF